This is a list of T cell receptor beta chains from one sample in a study of blood T cells in healthy people across ages. TCRdb re-derived calls from the 5' RACE reads in MiXCR, one entry per CDR3 protein. The sample has hundreds of thousands of distinct CDR3 sequences, around 54% seen once. The sequenced sample was blood. The source of these receptors is a man between 60 and 75 years old in good health. Each CDR3 is given with its conserved first and last residue. D genes are given only for firm matches. Not every row has a clone size; where given, it reads once, few, many or a size class.

TRBV6-5	-	-	TRBJ1-2	CASSYDSSNYGYTF	TGTGCCAGCAGTTACGACAGCTCTAACTATGGCTACACCTTC
TRBV20-1	TRBD2	-	TRBJ2-1	CSARRGGAYNEQFF	TGCAGTGCTAGACGCGGGGGGGCCTACAATGAGCAGTTCTTC
TRBV3-1	-	-	TRBJ2-7	CASMDTLYEQYF	TGTGCCAGCATGGACACCCTCTACGAGCAGTACTTC
TRBV12-3/TRBV12-4	TRBD1	few	TRBJ2-7	CASSYGPGTGAYEQYF	TGTGCCAGCAGTTACGGACCCGGGACAGGAGCCTACGAGCAGTACTTC
TRBV5-8	-	-	TRBJ2-5	CASSLGSGRETQYF	TGTGCCAGCAGCTTGGGGTCGGGACGGGAGACCCAGTACTTC
TRBV7-9	-	-	TRBJ2-3	CASSLSRGPQDTQYF	TGTGCCAGCAGCTTGAGCCGGGGCCCCCAAGATACGCAGTATTTT
TRBV20-1	-	-	TRBJ2-5	CSARAPSTANRETQYF	TGCAGTGCTAGAGCCCCCTCGACAGCGAATAGGGAGACCCAGTACTTC
TRBV2	TRBD1	few	TRBJ2-1	CASRPDRPNNEQFF	TGTGCCAGCAGACCGGACAGGCCAAACAATGAGCAGTTCTTC
TRBV5-1	-	-	TRBJ2-7	CARQKEGRSYEQYF	TGCGCCAGACAAAAGGAGGGGCGCTCCTACGAGCAGTACTTC
TRBV12-3/TRBV12-4	-	-	TRBJ2-3	CASSIVGTDTQYF	TGTGCCAGCAGCATAGTCGGGACAGATACGCAGTATTTT
TRBV2	TRBD1	few	TRBJ1-6	CASRTDRGNSPLHF	TGTGCCAGCAGAACCGACAGGGGGAATTCACCCCTCCACTTT
TRBV7-2	-	-	TRBJ2-1	CASSPTGLGAEFF	TGTGCCAGCAGCCCAACCGGACTGGGAGCGGAGTTCTTC
TRBV3-1	TRBD2	-	TRBJ2-1	CASSQGTSGMGQFF	TGTGCCAGCAGCCAAGGGACTAGCGGAATGGGGCAGTTCTTC
TRBV5-1	TRBD1	-	TRBJ2-7	CASSIQGAQGEQYF	TGCGCCAGCAGCATCCAGGGGGCGCAGGGCGAGCAGTACTTC
TRBV12-3/TRBV12-4	TRBD2	-	TRBJ2-4	CASSLYGPTSGVLGNIQYF	TGTGCCAGCAGTTTATATGGCCCTACTAGCGGGGTCCTCGGGAACATTCAGTACTTC
TRBV9	TRBD1	few	TRBJ2-7	CASSVGFGTDRSYEQYF	TGTGCCAGCAGCGTAGGTTTCGGGACAGACAGATCCTACGAGCAGTACTTC
TRBV20-1	-	few	TRBJ1-2	CSAPGSPGGYTF	TGCAGTGCCCCCGGGAGCCCGGGTGGCTACACCTTC
TRBV5-4	-	-	TRBJ2-7	CASSTNGYEQYF	TGTGCCAGCAGCACCAACGGGTACGAGCAGTACTTC
TRBV14	TRBD1	-	TRBJ1-6	CASSQIMGQGNSPLHF	TGTGCCAGCAGCCAGATCATGGGACAGGGGAATTCACCCCTCCACTTT
TRBV12-3/TRBV12-4	TRBD1	-	TRBJ2-1	CASSPRRRDRGFYNEQFF	TGTGCCAGCAGTCCACGCCGGCGGGACAGGGGGTTTTACAATGAGCAGTTCTTC
TRBV2	-	few	TRBJ2-4	CASSERGSPNIQYF	TGTGCCAGCAGTGAACGGGGGAGTCCAAACATTCAGTACTTC
TRBV21-1	-	-	TRBJ1-2	CASVGCQWVRYGYTF	TGTGCCAGTGTGGGGTGTCAGTGGGTACGATATGGCTACACCTTC